This TCR beta chain was observed in a study of blood T cells in healthy people across ages. About this clonotype: Its antigen is unidentified.

Together with a sample-barcoded 5' primer, a J-beta primer mix was included in a second PCR lasting about 7 to 12 cycles. TCRdb re-called the 5' RACE reads through MiXCR, storing one row per CDR3 protein. This repertoire shows about 2 million distinct CDR3 sequences, roughly 49% found once; its top ten account for over 2%. Points from the study as a whole: Those diversity estimates obtained from one million T cells were thought to be underestimates.

Germline lookup yields CDR1 MNHEY and CDR2 SVGEGT. The V end lost 0 bases, the J end lost 1 base, and 16 bases lay between the germline ends. This CDR3 is 18 amino acids long. The chain is built from TRBV6-2 or TRBV6-3 and TRBJ2-1, with TRBD2 as a possible D gene (6 bases). This clonotype was obtained from a woman aged 40 to 50 in good health. The sequencing sample was made of blood. The CDR3 protein is CASSYSPSDPGSYNEQFF. CDR3 DNA: TGTGCCAGCAGTTACTCACCTAGCGACCCAGGATCCTACAATGAGCAGTTCTTC.